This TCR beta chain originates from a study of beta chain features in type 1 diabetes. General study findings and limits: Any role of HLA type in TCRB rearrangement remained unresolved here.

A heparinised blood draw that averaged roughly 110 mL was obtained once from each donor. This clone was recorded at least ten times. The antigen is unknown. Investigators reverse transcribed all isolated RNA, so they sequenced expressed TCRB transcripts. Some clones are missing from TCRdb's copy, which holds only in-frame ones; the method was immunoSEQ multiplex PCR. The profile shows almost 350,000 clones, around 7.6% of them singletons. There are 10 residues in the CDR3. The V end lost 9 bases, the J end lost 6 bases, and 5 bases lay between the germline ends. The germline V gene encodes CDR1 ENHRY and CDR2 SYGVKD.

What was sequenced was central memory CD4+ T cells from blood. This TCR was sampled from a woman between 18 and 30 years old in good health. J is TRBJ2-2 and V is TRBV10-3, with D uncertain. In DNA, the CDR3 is TGTGCCATTTCCTCCGGGGAGCTGTTTTTT. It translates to CAISSGELFF.